The source of this T cell receptor (beta chain) is a study of CD4 T cells in relation to SARS-CoV-2 and coronaviruses. Study context: After about nine days of antigen culture, PBMC TCR beta CDR3s were sequenced. Convalescent donors were aged roughly 21 to 72, with median roughly 37 years.

This clone was found once. The antigen is undetermined. Assay: immunoSEQ multiplex PCR; the TCRdb copy retains only in-frame clones and omits some. The table shows 38,000 or so clones, with about 79% occurring only once. V dropped 3 bases and J dropped 5; count of bases not matched to a gene: 11. Germline CDR1 reads SGHVS; CDR2 reads FNYEAQ. The CDR3 is made up of 16 amino acids. The sequence was obtained from an adult with COVID-19. The gene calls are TRBV7-6 and TRBJ2-5, with 8 nucleotides matching TRBD1. Source material: naive CD4+ T cells from PBMCs, cultured in vitro. Regarding subset: naive CD4+ T cells isolated by negative enrichment. DNA for the CDR3: TGTGCCAGCAGCTTCGGGGTGGCCAGGGGGCAGGAGACCCAGTACTTC. The encoded protein is CASSFGVARGQETQYF.